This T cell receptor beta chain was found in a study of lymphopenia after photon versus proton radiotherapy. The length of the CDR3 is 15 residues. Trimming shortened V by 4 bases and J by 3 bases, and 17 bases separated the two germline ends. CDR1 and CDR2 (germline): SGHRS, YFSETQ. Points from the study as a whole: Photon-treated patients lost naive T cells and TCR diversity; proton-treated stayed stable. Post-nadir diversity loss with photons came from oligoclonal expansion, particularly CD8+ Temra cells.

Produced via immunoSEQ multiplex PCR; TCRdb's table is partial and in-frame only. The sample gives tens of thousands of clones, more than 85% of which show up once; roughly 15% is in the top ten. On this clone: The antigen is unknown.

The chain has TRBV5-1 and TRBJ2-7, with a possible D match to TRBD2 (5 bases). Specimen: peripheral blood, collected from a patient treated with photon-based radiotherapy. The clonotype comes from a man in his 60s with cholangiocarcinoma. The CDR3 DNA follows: TGCGCCAGCAGCGGAGGCCTATCAGGCCTCTACGAGCAGTACTTC. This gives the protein CASSGGLSGLYEQYF.